This entry lists 15 T cell receptor beta chains sequenced from one sample in a study of blood T cell repertoires in COVID-19. Assay: immunoSEQ multiplex PCR; the TCRdb copy retains only in-frame clones and omits some. The sample contains 150,000 to 200,000 clones, about 92% of which appear only once. The specimen was peripheral blood. The receptors were gathered from a man aged 25-45 years with COVID-19, enrolled during active disease.

The chain has TRBV5-1 and TRBJ2-5; D is perhaps TRBD2 (7 bases). Germline CDR1 SGHRS, CDR2 YFSETQ. V lost 7 bases, J lost 3 bases, and 22 bases lay in between. The CDR3 totals 16 residues. CDR3 in DNA: TGCGCCAGCCATCAAGTGGGGGGGGCCCTCAAAGAGACCCAGTACTTC. Translating gives CASHQVGGALKETQYF.

This chain uses TRBV30 with TRBJ1-6; D is uncertain. The CDR3 consists of 11 residues. The germline V gene encodes CDR1 GTSNPN and CDR2 SVGIG (reference sequence). V lost 6 bases and J 5 bases, leaving 5 bases between the germline ends. The CDR3 bases are TGTGCCTGTAACAATAATTCACCCCTCCACTTT. Residues: CACNNNSPLHF.

Here the CDR3 reads CASSHRQGAGTGELFF. The CDR3 DNA is TGTGCCAGCAGCCATCGCCAGGGGGCGGGCACCGGGGAGCTGTTTTTT. This chain links TRBV3-1 (or the pseudogene TRBV3-2) with TRBJ2-2, with 8 bases that match TRBD1. With 3 bases clipped from V and 4 bases from J, the junction kept 7 bases outside the gene matches. The CDR3 is 16 residues long. Germline assignment: CDR1 LGHDT and CDR2 YNNKEL (reference sequence).

CDR3 coding DNA: TGTGCCAGCAGCAGAGGACAGACAACTAATGAAAAACTGTTTTTT. It specifies CASSRGQTTNEKLFF. The chain recombines TRBV5-5 with TRBJ1-4; D is possibly TRBD1 (6 bases). The CDR3 length is 15 residues. The germline V and J ends were trimmed by 4 bases and 0 bases, with 10 bases remaining between them. The germline V gene encodes CDR1 SGHKS and CDR2 YYEKEE (reference sequence).

This clone was observed a few times. J is TRBJ1-1 and V is TRBV30; D gene ambiguous. The CDR3 sequence is 13 residues long. Trimming cost V 2 bases and J 5 bases, with 12 bases left between them. Germline V gene sequence: CDR1 GTSNPN, CDR2 SVGIG (reference sequence). The CDR3 DNA follows: TGTGCCTGGAGTTCCGTCCGGGGAACTGAAGCTTTCTTT. Translated, it gives CAWSSVRGTEAFF.

This chain links TRBV19 with TRBJ1-5; 8 bases line up with TRBD1. Trimming cost V 9 bases and J 3 bases; bases outside gene matches: 4. CDR3 length equals 13 residues. CDR1 LNHDA and CDR2 SQIVND come from the germline V gene (reference sequence). Written as DNA, the CDR3 is TGTGCCAGCCTTCAGGGGGCCAATCAGCCCCAGCATTTT. Amino acid sequence: CASLQGANQPQHF. The full variable domain, in which reference TRBV19 and TRBJ1-5 provide the parts outside the CDR3, is DGGITQSPKYLFRKEGQNVTLSCEQNLNHDAMYWYRQDPGQGLRLIYYSQIVNDFQKGDIAEGYSVSREKKESFPLTVTSAQKNPTAFYLCASLQGANQPQHFGDGTRLSIL.

V usage is TRBV5-8 and J usage is TRBJ2-2, with TRBD2 matching 7 bases. Germline trimming cut 2 bases from V and 1 base from J; bases unmatched to any gene: 5. Germline CDR1 reads SGHTS; CDR2 reads YDEGEE. The CDR3 runs 16 residues. CDR3 amino acids: CASSFPVAGNTGELFF. The CDR3 DNA follows: TGTGCCAGCAGCTTCCCAGTAGCGGGGAACACCGGGGAGCTGTTTTTT.

The chain links TRBV30 to TRBJ2-3, with 11 positions matching TRBD2. This CDR3 has 16 residues. The germline V gene encodes CDR1 GTSNPN and CDR2 SVGIG (reference sequence). The ends lost 5 bases at V and 3 bases at J; junction bases unmatched: 10. CDR3 in DNA: TGTGCCTGGGCCGGAATAGCGGGAGGGAGAACAGATACGCAGTATTTT. This translates into CAWAGIAGGRTDTQYF.

V gene TRBV19 combines with J gene TRBJ1-1; D is perhaps TRBD1 (6 bases). Germline V gene data show CDR1 as LNHDA and CDR2 as SQIVND (reference sequence). V lost 2 bases and J 3 bases, leaving 16 bases between the germline ends. This CDR3 is built from 16 residues. In DNA form, the CDR3 reads TGTGCCAGTAGTATATGGGGTGGCAGGGGTGACACTGAAGCTTTCTTT. Translation gives CASSIWGGRGDTEAFF.

This rearrangement joins TRBV11-2 to TRBJ1-1; 8 nucleotides align to TRBD1. Germline V gene sequence: CDR1 SGHAT, CDR2 FQNNGV. The V segment lost 5 bases and the J segment 3 bases; nucleotides outside the gene matches: 17. The CDR3 extends over 18 amino acids. CDR3 coding DNA: TGTGCCAGCAGCCCTTTAGGGTCAGGGGGCGCCCGGGACACTGAAGCTTTCTTT. Protein sequence: CASSPLGSGGARDTEAFF.

The chain carries TRBV4-1 and TRBJ1-5, with D perhaps TRBD1 (5 bases). From germline, CDR1 is MGHRA and CDR2 YSYEKL. The CDR3 is made up of 14 amino acids. Trimming shortened V by 6 bases and J by 4 bases, and 13 bases separated the two germline ends. CDR3 protein: CASSKGLFNQPQHF. Written as DNA, the CDR3 is TGCGCCAGCAGTAAGGGACTTTTTAATCAGCCCCAGCATTTT.

The genes are TRBV11-2 and TRBJ2-4; D remains ambiguous. There are 11 residues in the CDR3. Trimming pared 3 bases from V and 7 bases from J, leaving 4 bases between. Per the germline V gene, CDR1 is SGHAT and CDR2 is FQNNGV. This CDR3 reads CASSFSNIQYF. CDR3 DNA sequence: TGTGCCAGCAGCTTTAGTAACATTCAGTACTTC.

The chain has TRBV9 and TRBJ1-2; a possible D gene is TRBD1 (5 bases). Per germline, CDR1 SGDLS and CDR2 YYNGEE. V was trimmed by 4 bases and J by 5 bases, leaving 18 bases between them. The CDR3 length is 15 residues. As DNA, the CDR3 is TGTGCCAGCAGCACAGAAAGGGGTAGAGAGTATGGCTACACCTTC. It translates to CASSTERGREYGYTF.

V usage is TRBV6-4 and J usage is TRBJ1-2; TRBD1 might be the D (5 bases). Germline CDR1 and CDR2: MRHNA and SNTAGT. CDR3 length: 15 amino acids. Trimming removed 6 bases at V and 8 bases at J, with 22 bases between. The CDR3 is CASSPGTAQGIGYTF. The CDR3 DNA reads TGTGCCAGCAGCCCCGGGACTGCCCAGGGCATCGGCTACACCTTC.

The chain couples TRBV25-1 to TRBJ2-1, with 9 bases that match TRBD1. The germline V gene has CDR1 MGHDK and CDR2 SYGVNS. The CDR3 has 14 residues. Trimming took 8 bases from V and 6 from J; bases not matched to a gene: 8. DNA for the CDR3: TGTGCCAGCCTCCCGGGACAGGGAAGCAATGAGCAGTTCTTC. Translated: CASLPGQGSNEQFF. The whole variable domain, remainder taken from reference TRBV25-1 and TRBJ2-1, is EADIYQTPRYLVIGTGKKITLECSQTMGHDKMYWYQQDPGMELHLIHYSYGVNSTEKGDLSSESTVSRIRTEHFPLTLESARPSHTSQYLCASLPGQGSNEQFFGPGTRLTVL.